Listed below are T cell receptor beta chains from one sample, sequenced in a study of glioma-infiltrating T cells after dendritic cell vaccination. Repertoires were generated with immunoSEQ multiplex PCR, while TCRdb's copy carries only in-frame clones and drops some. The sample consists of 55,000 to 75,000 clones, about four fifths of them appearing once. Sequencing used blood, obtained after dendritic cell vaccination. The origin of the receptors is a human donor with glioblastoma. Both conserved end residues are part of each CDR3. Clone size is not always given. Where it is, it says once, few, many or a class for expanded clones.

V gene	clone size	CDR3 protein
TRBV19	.	CASSIRTGVGQPQHF
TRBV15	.	CATSRESGIGAQHF
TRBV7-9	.	CASSSPGTPGKDEQYF
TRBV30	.	CAWTRGLTRGSYNEQFF
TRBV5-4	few	CASSLGREPSGNTIYF
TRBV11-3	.	CASSPRDYTYEQYF
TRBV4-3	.	CASSQDPRGNTEAFF
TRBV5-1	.	CASSFFSGELFF
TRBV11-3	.	CASSFGTSGAYEQYF
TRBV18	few	CASSPTQGDLNTEAFF
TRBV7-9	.	CASAGQGIDEQYF
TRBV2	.	CASSGYSPGPLHF
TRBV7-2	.	CASSLDGKATDTQYF
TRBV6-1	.	CASTLTPQETQYF
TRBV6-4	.	CASSPSSGTGELFF
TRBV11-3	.	CASSHRTGGPTEGYEQYF
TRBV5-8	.	CASSSRLDPDTQYF
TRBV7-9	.	CASSPSTLFGETQYF
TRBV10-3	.	CAIRDSSTSRETQYF
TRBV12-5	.	CASALAGTQYF
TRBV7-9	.	CASSLWAGTRSIYF
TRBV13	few	CASSSRQGAFEKLFF
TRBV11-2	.	CASTSGGAVEQYF
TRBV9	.	CASSVGSGTNQPQHF
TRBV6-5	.	CASSYSPQGAYDGYTF
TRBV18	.	CASSPDRGRETQYF
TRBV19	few	CASSIQGDTGELFF
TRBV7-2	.	CASSQGTGGYTF
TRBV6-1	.	CASRSGTANSPLHF
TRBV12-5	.	CASFGGTEAFF
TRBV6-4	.	CASRRTGLSTEAFF
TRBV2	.	CASSDAGSTDTQYF
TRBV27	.	CASSRRVNTEAFF
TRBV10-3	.	CAISDPDSVLSPTF
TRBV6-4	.	CASSDSWDRGVHEQFF
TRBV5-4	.	CASTQDRGNEKLFF
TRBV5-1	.	CASSFRQDSNNSPLHF
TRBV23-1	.	CASGGQDFYGYTF
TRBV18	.	CASTSGQGIGYTF
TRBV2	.	CASRASGAYANEQFF
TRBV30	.	CAWNGGRVEKLFF
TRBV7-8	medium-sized	CASSLGQTGGGEKLFF
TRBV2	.	CASSTGYSEQFF
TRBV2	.	CASRPVANTDTQYF
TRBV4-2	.	CASSQTREQFF
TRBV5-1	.	CASSPKQGGKTEAFF
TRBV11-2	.	CASSPRYTDTQYF